Included here is one T cell receptor (beta chain) sequence, with context. The sample comes from a study of blood T cell repertoires in COVID-19. Across the whole study: Samples taken during acute and convalescent COVID-19 were collected in the United States, Italy and Spain. Sources were T cells, B-cell-depleted T cells, or PBMCs; the material itself was cDNA or gDNA.

In the original analysis: Amplification from reference gene primers served as the basis for estimated nucleated cell counts. Here immunoSEQ multiplex PCR was the method, and the copy in TCRdb shows in-frame clones only, minus some. The DNA was the basis for D and trimming; V, J and clone size are from that table. Of 150,000 to 200,000 clones listed, around nine tenths were seen once; the top ten hold over 3.5%. The source material was peripheral blood. This receptor was identified in a young man with active or convalescent COVID-19.

The CDR3 nucleotides are TGTGCCAGCAAAGGGACAGTTTCCTACGAGCAGTACTTC. Translated, it gives CASKGTVSYEQYF. This chain connects TRBV6-5 to TRBJ2-7; 7 bases map to TRBD1. The CDR3 runs to 13 residues. After removal of 7 bases from V and 1 base from J, the junction contained 4 bases not matched to a gene. CDR1 and CDR2 (germline): MNHEY, SVGAGI.